This T cell receptor (beta chain) emerged from a study of T-cell memory formation after mild COVID-19 (dated by TCRdb to the early 2020s). In terms of the full investigation: TCR sequence clusters from the two donors were largely donor specific. Longitudinal TCRalpha and TCRbeta repertoire sequencing tracked T-cell clones expanding and contracting after mild COVID-19 in two donors. Two young, previously healthy adult volunteers made up the cohort, one male and one female. The study at large found these results: Contracting CD4+ clones were located mainly in the CM and EM memory subsets, whereas CD8+ clones were found to be enriched in EMRA. Some responding clones were found in pre-infection memory, which suggests that pre-existing cross-reactive memory T cells took part in the SARS-CoV-2 response. The study covered only two mild cases, and larger cohorts including severe cases with pre-infection samples were considered necessary. Whether the second-wave clones peaking on day 37 were SARS-CoV-2 specific was not confirmed. Clones contracting from day 15 to 85 had balanced CD4/CD8 phenotypes, while a second wave expanding from day 15 to 37 was biased towards CD4+.

TCRdb lists the instrument as Illumina NovaSeq 6000. TCRalpha and TCRbeta cDNA libraries were constructed by 5'RACE with constant-segment primers, with sample barcodes and unique molecular identifiers being introduced. Trizol reagent was used to extract RNA from every sample. Amplification of the libraries took two PCR steps, and the second step added a second sample barcode plus Illumina TruSeq adapters. The libraries were sequenced on an Illumina NovaSeq using 2 x 150 bp paired-end reads. In the paper's pipeline: The reads were demultiplexed and collapsed into UMI-guided consensus sequences using migec v1.2.7. With mixcr v2.1.11, UMI consensuses were aligned to TRA and TRB V and J templates and assembled into clonotypes. A clonotype was counted as expanded or contracted only when both edgeR and NoisET called the clonotype significant, with the noise models trained on biological replicates. For edgeR calls, a false discovery rate-adjusted p below 0.01 and a log2 fold-change threshold of 1 were applied. PCA with hierarchical clustering of max-normalized trajectories of the 1000 most abundant clonotypes was used as exploratory dynamics analysis. The CD4 or CD8 phenotype of responding clones was assigned using the separately sequenced CD4+ and CD8+ repertoires. The raw public data were reprocessed by TCRdb itself: fastp quality trimming at Q25, MiXCR clonotype calling, in-frame beta chains only. One record per CDR3 amino acid sequence lists the most common genes and DNA. The V and J calls, along with clone size, are taken from TCRdb and not from the paper's own processing. The sample table contains 100,000 to 150,000 distinct CDR3 sequences; only one count was recorded for 5% to 6.5% of them. Together, the top ten hold 2% to 2.5% of the sample.

This clonotype was found a few times. It has no known antigen specificity. Base quality data are lacking; no much larger clone is found one base away. Germline trimming amounts to 2 bases on V and 3 bases on J, with 9 as the count of junction bases outside the gene matches. The CDR3 spans 17 residues, from the cysteine through the phenylalanine. CDR3 DNA is the only sequence kept; it has 51 bases, read in frame from the first base. CDR1 and CDR2 are drawn from the germline V gene: SNHLY, FYNNEI. Ficoll-Paque density gradient centrifugation was used to isolate PBMCs. The sequence links TRBV2 to TRBJ2-3; 9 middle bases align to TRBD1. This TCR derives from an adult woman who had mild COVID-19 (a few samples of this study predate the infection). The sample titles of this study are shuffled in the database, so cell type and time point are left out; the donor was told from shared clones. Material for sequencing was PBMCs or a T cell subset sorted from them (not recorded which). The DNA is as follows: TGTGCCAGCAGTGAAATGGTACAGGGGGCCAGAACAGATACGCAGTATTTT. It translates as CASSEMVQGARTDTQYF. Beyond the CDR3, the reference TRBV2 and TRBJ2-3 genes provide the residues; the full variable domain reads: EPEVTQTPSHQVTQMGQEVILRCVPISNHLYFYWYRQILGQKVEFLVSFYNNEISEKSEIFDDQFSVERPDGSNFTLKIRSTKLEDSAMYFCASSEMVQGARTDTQYFGPGTRLTVL.